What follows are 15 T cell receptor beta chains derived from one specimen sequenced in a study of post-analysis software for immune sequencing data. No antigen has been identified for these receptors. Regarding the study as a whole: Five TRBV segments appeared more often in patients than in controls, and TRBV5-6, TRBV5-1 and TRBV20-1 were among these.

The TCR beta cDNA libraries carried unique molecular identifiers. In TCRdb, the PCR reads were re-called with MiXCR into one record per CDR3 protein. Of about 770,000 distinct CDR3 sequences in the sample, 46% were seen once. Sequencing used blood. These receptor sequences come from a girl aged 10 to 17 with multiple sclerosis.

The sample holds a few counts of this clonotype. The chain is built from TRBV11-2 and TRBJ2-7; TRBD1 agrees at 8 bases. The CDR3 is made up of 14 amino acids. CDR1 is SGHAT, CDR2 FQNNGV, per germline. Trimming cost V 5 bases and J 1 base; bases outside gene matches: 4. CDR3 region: CASSRDRHSYEQYF. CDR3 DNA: TGTGCCAGCAGCCGGGACAGGCATTCCTACGAGCAGTACTTC.

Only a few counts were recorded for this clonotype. The CDR3 DNA follows: TGCGCCAGCAGCGGGGACCAGGGGGCTGGGGCCAACGTCCTGACTTTC. This sequence encodes CASSGDQGAGANVLTF. The chain combines TRBV5-1 with TRBJ2-6, with 7 bases identical to TRBD1. The trim removed 4 bases at V and 2 bases at J, leaving 6 bases unmatched. CDR3 size: 16 residues. Germline lookup yields CDR1 SGHRS and CDR2 YFSETQ.

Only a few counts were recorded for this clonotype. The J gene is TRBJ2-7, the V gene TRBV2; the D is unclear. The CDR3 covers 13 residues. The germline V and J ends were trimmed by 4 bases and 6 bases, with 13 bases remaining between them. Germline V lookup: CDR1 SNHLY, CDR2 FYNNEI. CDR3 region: CASSGTGVGEQYF. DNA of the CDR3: TGTGCCAGCAGTGGTACGGGTGTGGGCGAGCAGTACTTC.

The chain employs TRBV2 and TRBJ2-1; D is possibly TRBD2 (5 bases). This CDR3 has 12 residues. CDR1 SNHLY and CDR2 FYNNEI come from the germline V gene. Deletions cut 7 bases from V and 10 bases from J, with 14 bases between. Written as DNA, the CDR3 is TGTGCCAGCATGAGCGGCACTAGAGAGCAGTTCTTC. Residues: CASMSGTREQFF. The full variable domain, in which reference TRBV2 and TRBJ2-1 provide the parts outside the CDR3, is EPEVTQTPSHQVTQMGQEVILRCVPISNHLYFYWYRQILGQKVEFLVSFYNNEISEKSEIFDDQFSVERPDGSNFTLKIRSTKLEDSAMYFCASMSGTREQFFGPGTRLTVL.

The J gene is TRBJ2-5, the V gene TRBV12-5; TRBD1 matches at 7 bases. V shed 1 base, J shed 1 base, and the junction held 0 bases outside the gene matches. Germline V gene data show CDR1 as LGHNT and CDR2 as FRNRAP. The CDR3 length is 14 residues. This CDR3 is CASGLGTGQETQYF. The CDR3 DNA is TGTGCTAGTGGTTTGGGGACAGGCCAAGAGACCCAGTACTTC. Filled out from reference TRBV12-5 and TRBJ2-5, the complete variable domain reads DARVTQTPRHKVTEMGQEVTMRCQPILGHNTVFWYRQTMMQGLELLAYFRNRAPLDDSGMPKDRFSAEMPDATLATLKIQPSEPRDSAVYFCASGLGTGQETQYFGPGTRLLVL.

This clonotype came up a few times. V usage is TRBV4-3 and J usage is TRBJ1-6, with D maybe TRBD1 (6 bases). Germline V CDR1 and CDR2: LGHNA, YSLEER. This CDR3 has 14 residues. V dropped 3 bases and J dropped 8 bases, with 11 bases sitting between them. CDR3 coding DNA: TGCGCCAGCAGCCATGCGGGGGGCGATTCACCCCTCCACTTT. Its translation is CASSHAGGDSPLHF.

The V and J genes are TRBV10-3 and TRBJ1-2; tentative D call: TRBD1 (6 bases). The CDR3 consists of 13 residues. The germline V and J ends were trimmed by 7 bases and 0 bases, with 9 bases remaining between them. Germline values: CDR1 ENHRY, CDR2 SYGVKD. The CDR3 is CAITDRSNYGYTF. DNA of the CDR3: TGTGCCATCACCGACAGGTCTAACTATGGCTACACCTTC.

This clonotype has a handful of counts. CDR3 nucleotides: TGTGCCAGCAGCCCGAGCGGGATCACCTACAATGAGCAGTTCTTC. Residues: CASSPSGITYNEQFF. The gene calls are TRBV12-3 or TRBV12-4 and TRBJ2-1; TRBD2 matches 7 bases. The V and J ends lost 6 bases and 2 bases, in that order; junction bases with no gene match: 7. The CDR3 is 15 amino acids.

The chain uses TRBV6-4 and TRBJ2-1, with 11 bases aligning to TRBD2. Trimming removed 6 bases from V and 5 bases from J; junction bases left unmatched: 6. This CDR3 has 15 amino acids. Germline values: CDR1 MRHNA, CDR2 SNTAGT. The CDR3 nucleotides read TGTGCCAGCAGAACGACTAGCGGGGACCACAATGAGCAGTTCTTC. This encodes CASRTTSGDHNEQFF.

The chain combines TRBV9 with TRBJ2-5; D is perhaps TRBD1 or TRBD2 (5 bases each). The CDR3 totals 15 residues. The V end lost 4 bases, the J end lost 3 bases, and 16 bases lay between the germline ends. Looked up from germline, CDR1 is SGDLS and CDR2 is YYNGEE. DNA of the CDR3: TGTGCCAGCAGCCGTTCCGGGACGGCCAAAGAGACCCAGTACTTC. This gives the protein CASSRSGTAKETQYF.

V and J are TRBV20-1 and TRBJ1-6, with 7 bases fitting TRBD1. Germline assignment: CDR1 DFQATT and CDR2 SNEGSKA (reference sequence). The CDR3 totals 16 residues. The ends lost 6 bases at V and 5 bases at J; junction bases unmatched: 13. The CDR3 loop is CSARRQGTTDNSPLHF. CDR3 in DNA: TGCAGTGCACGAAGACAGGGTACAACGGATAATTCACCCCTCCACTTT.

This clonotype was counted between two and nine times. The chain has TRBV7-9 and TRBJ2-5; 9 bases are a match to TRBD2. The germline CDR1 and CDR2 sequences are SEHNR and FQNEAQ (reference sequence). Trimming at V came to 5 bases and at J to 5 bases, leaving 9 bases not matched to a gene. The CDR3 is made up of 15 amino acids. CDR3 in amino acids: CASSKASGTSETQYF. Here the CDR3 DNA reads TGTGCCAGCAGCAAAGCTAGCGGGACTTCCGAGACCCAGTACTTC.

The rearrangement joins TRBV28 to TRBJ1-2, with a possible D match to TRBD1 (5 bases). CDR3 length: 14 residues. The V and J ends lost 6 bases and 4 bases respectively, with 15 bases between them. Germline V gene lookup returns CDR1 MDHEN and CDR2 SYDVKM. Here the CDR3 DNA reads TGTGCCAGCAGGACATCCGGGACGAGCTATGGCTACACCTTC. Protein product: CASRTSGTSYGYTF.

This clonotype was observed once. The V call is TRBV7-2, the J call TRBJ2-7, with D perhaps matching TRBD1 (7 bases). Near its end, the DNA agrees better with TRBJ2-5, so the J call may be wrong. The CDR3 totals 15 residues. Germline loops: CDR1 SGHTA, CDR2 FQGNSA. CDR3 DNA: TGTGCCAGCAGCTTAGCGGCAGGGGGGACGAAGACCCAGTACTTC. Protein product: CASSLAAGGTKTQYF.

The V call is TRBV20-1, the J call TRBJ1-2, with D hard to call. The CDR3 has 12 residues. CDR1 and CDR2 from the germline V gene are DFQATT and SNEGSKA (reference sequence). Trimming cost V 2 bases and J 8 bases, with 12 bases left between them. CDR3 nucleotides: TGCAGTGCTAGATGGGGAAGTGACGGCTACACCTTC. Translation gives CSARWGSDGYTF.